This T cell receptor beta chain comes out of a study of blood T cell repertoires in COVID-19. Study-wide context: In each case, the material was cDNA or gDNA derived from T cells, B-cell-depleted T cells, or PBMCs.

Germline loops: CDR1 SGHRS, CDR2 YFSETQ. V was shortened by 0 bases and J by 1 base, with 4 bases between the two germline ends. The CDR3 runs 13 residues. In the original analysis: Amplification with reference gene primers provided the estimates of nucleated cell counts. The data were produced by immunoSEQ multiplex PCR, yet TCRdb's version contains in-frame clones alone and is incomplete. The V and J calls and clone size are taken from that table; D and trimming were inferred from the DNA. Here the sample spans about 430,000 clones, about 88% being singletons. This chain links TRBV5-1 with TRBJ1-1; D unresolved. Sequenced: PBMCs or T cells enriched from blood (not recorded which). The TCR originated in a woman aged 18-30 years who had been exposed to COVID-19. The CDR3 DNA is TGCGCCAGCAGCTTGGTAAAGAACACTGAAGCTTTCTTT. It specifies CASSLVKNTEAFF.